Described below is a single TCR beta chain sequence and its context. TCRdb's table, derived via immunoSEQ multiplex PCR, lists solely in-frame clones and lacks some. Here the sample spans more than 95,000 clones, 89% being singletons. The CDR3 is 14 amino acids. The germline V gene has CDR1 MNHEY and CDR2 SVGAGI. V lost 0 bases, J lost 3 bases, and 6 bases lay in between. The data belong to a study of T cell responses to AZD1222 COVID-19 vaccine. The rearrangement joins TRBV6-5 to TRBJ1-5; D unclear. The TCR originated in an adult who received the AZD1222 COVID-19 vaccine. Here the sequenced sample was peripheral blood, taken 28 days after the second AZD1222 dose. CDR3 nucleotides: TGTGCCAGCAGTTACTCGGGGTTCAATCAGCCCCAGCATTTT. It yields the protein CASSYSGFNQPQHF.